These 11 T cell receptor beta chains were all obtained from the same sample, sequenced in a study of T-cell memory formation after mild COVID-19. TCRdb independently ran MiXCR on the 5' RACE reads; one entry per CDR3 protein. The sample lists under 450,000 distinct CDR3 sequences, around 22% occurring once. Sequences were obtained from PBMCs or a T cell subset sorted from them (not recorded which). Receptors originate from an adult woman who had mild COVID-19 (a few samples of this study predate the infection). Cell type and time point are not known.

The rearrangement links TRBV4-3 to TRBJ2-3, with D perhaps TRBD1 or TRBD2 (5 bases each). V was pared by 4 bases and J by 8 bases, with 13 bases between. CDR3 length equals 13 residues. Germline V gene sequence: CDR1 LGHNA, CDR2 YSLEER. The CDR3 protein is CASSPWLGVTQYF. The CDR3 DNA is TGCGCCAGCAGCCCCTGGTTGGGGGTTACGCAGTATTTT.

This clonotype came up a few times. The chain uses TRBV4-1 and TRBJ2-1; 9 positions agree with TRBD2. This CDR3 spans 18 amino acids. The V and J ends lost 4 bases and 5 bases, in that order; junction bases with no gene match: 15. Germline values: CDR1 MGHRA, CDR2 YSYEKL. The CDR3 DNA reads as TGCGCCAGCAGCCCATTAGCGGGGGTGGCACTCGGTAACAATGAGCAGTTCTTC. It is translated as CASSPLAGVALGNNEQFF.

This clonotype was picked up many times. The V call is TRBV12-3 or TRBV12-4, the J call TRBJ2-7; the D gene is possibly TRBD1 (7 bases). This CDR3 region has 14 residues. V was cut by 6 bases and J by 4 bases, with 16 bases left in between. The CDR3 region is CASSETGSGYEQYF. CDR3 DNA sequence: TGTGCCAGCAGCGAGACAGGGAGCGGGTACGAGCAGTACTTC.

This clonotype occurred a few times. The chain uses TRBV29-1 and TRBJ2-1, with D tentatively TRBD1 (6 bases). With 3 bases removed from V and 2 bases from J, the gap between germline ends came to 14 bases. The V gene's germline CDR1 is SQVTM and CDR2 ANQGSEA. The CDR3 has 15 residues. CDR3 bases: TGCAGCGTTGATCGCACAGGGACCCCCTACAATGAGCAGTTCTTC. This translates into CSVDRTGTPYNEQFF.

This clonotype showed up many times. This chain uses TRBV11-3 with TRBJ2-2; 7 bases line up with TRBD2. This CDR3 spans 15 amino acids. V shed 6 bases and J 7 bases; nucleotides not matched to a gene: 11. CDR1 and CDR2 (germline): SGHNT, YENEEA. As DNA, the CDR3 is TGTGCCAGCAGACCTCAAAGCGGGGCTGGCGGGGAGCTGTTTTTT. Amino acid sequence: CASRPQSGAGGELFF.

This clonotype was detected a few times. The chain carries TRBV3-1 and TRBJ2-3, with D perhaps TRBD2 (6 bases). Trimming took off 4 bases at V and 6 bases at J, with 17 bases between the two ends. From germline, CDR1 is LGHDT and CDR2 YNNKEL (reference sequence). The CDR3 has 15 residues. The CDR3 spells CASSPFLARRDTQYF. CDR3 bases: TGTGCCAGCAGCCCTTTCCTAGCGAGGCGGGATACGCAGTATTTT.

The rearrangement uses TRBV28 and TRBJ2-6, with D tentatively TRBD2 (5 bases). The CDR3 runs 15 residues. Trimming removed 4 bases from V and 4 bases from J, with 11 bases in between. Germline CDR1 is MDHEN and CDR2 is SYDVKM. This CDR3 reads CASSYSGYGANVLTF. As DNA, the CDR3 is TGTGCCAGCAGTTATTCGGGGTACGGGGCCAACGTCCTGACTTTC.

The chain carries TRBV20-1 and TRBJ2-7; a weak D match, TRBD2 (6 bases). From germline, CDR1 is DFQATT and CDR2 SNEGSKA (reference sequence). This CDR3 has 13 residues. With 0 bases removed from V and 3 bases from J, the gap between germline ends came to 9 bases. CDR3 coding DNA: TGCAGTGCTAGAGAGGACGGGGGCTACGAGCAGTACTTC. Protein: CSAREDGGYEQYF.

This clonotype was recorded at least ten times. This rearrangement joins TRBV15 to TRBJ2-1, with D hard to call. The CDR3 extends over 18 amino acids. CDR1 is LNHNV, CDR2 YYDKDF, per germline (reference sequence). The V gene lost 1 base and the J gene lost 0 bases, with 16 bases spanning the gap. The CDR3: CATSRAGSKLSSYNEQFF. DNA of the CDR3: TGTGCCACCAGCAGAGCTGGCAGCAAATTGAGCTCCTACAATGAGCAGTTCTTC.

This clonotype was seen a handful of times. The J gene is TRBJ2-3, the V gene TRBV29-1; the D gene is possibly TRBD2 (5 bases). The CDR3 consists of 13 residues. Germline CDR1 and CDR2: SQVTM and ANQGSEA. Trimming took off 7 bases at V and 3 bases at J, with 14 bases between the two ends. The CDR3 bases are TGCAGCGCTGGAGGTCGGTTGACAGATACGCAGTATTTT. It is translated as CSAGGRLTDTQYF.

This chain connects TRBV20-1 to TRBJ2-7; D is perhaps TRBD2 (5 bases). Trimming stripped 5 bases from V and 2 bases from J, with 19 bases between. CDR3 length: 15 residues. The germline V gene encodes CDR1 DFQATT and CDR2 SNEGSKA (reference sequence). CDR3 residues: CSAPSSQASPYEQYF. In DNA form, the CDR3 reads TGCAGTGCTCCTAGCAGCCAAGCGTCCCCCTACGAGCAGTACTTC.